These 24 T cell receptor beta chains share one sample of origin, sequenced in a study of PD-1 blockade in classical Hodgkin lymphoma. This table comes from immunoSEQ multiplex PCR, and its TCRdb copy is limited to in-frame clones, with some not included. The sample has 10,000 or so clones, approximately 77% seen once. Time point defined: cycle 4 day 1 (C4D1), after 6 weeks of nivolumab. Patients all relapsed after autologous stem cell transplantation, and there was variation in brentuximab vedotin exposure. Purification of CD4+ T cells from thawed PBMCs was performed via magnetic negative selection. The sequenced sample was CD4+ T cells from blood, obtained before the fourth cycle of nivolumab. The source is a human donor with classical Hodgkin lymphoma.

The chain is built from TRBV29-1 and TRBJ2-7, with TRBD1 matching 10 bases. The V gene end was trimmed by 6 bases and the J gene end by 0 bases; junction bases not matched to a gene: 8. This CDR3 region has 15 residues. Germline V gives CDR1 SQVTM, CDR2 ANQGSEA. DNA of the CDR3: TGCAGCGTCCTCGGACAGGGGGTTACCTCCTACGAGCAGTACTTC. The encoded protein is CSVLGQGVTSYEQYF.

V and J are TRBV6-6 and TRBJ2-5; TRBD2 agrees at 8 bases. Germline V gives CDR1 MNHNY, CDR2 SVGAGI (reference sequence). This CDR3 has 15 residues. The V gene end was trimmed by 2 bases and the J gene end by 3 bases; junction bases not matched to a gene: 5. CDR3 nucleotides: TGTGCCAGCAGTTACGGACTAGCAATGAAAGAGACCCAGTACTTC. This sequence encodes CASSYGLAMKETQYF.

The CDR3 DNA reads as TGTGCCACCAGCAGAGATGAGGGGCTTCTGGGACAGGGCAATTCACCCCTCCACTTT. Its protein product is CATSRDEGLLGQGNSPLHF. This sequence joins TRBV15 and TRBJ1-6; 9 positions match TRBD1. V lost 0 bases to trimming and J lost 7 bases; unmatched junction nucleotides: 13. The CDR3 length is 19 residues. In germline, CDR1 is LNHNV, CDR2 YYDKDF (reference sequence).

The V call is TRBV19, the J call TRBJ1-2; 8 nucleotides align to TRBD1. Germline V lookup: CDR1 LNHDA, CDR2 SQIVND (reference sequence). CDR3 length: 14 residues. J gave up 4 bases and V 6 bases, and 7 bases lay outside the gene matches. CDR3 in DNA: TGTGCCAGTAGCGAGCAGGGGGCTGGCTATGGCTACACCTTC. Translation gives CASSEQGAGYGYTF.

The CDR3 protein is CASSQGPWGEKLFF. The CDR3 nucleotides are TGTGCCAGCTCCCAAGGGCCCTGGGGTGAAAAACTGTTTTTT. The chain combines TRBV28 with TRBJ1-4; D unclear. The CDR3 covers 14 residues. Germline V gene data show CDR1 as MDHEN and CDR2 as SYDVKM. V gave up 8 bases and J gave up 7 bases, with 17 bases separating them. Combining the CDR3 with reference TRBV28 and TRBJ1-4 gives the whole variable domain DVKVTQSSRYLVKRTGEKVFLECVQDMDHENMFWYRQDPGLGLRLIYFSYDVKMKEKGDIPEGYSVSREKKERFSLILESASTNQTSMYLCASSQGPWGEKLFFGSGTQLSVL.

V and J are TRBV6-5 and TRBJ2-3, with TRBD2 matching 9 bases. The CDR3 totals 15 residues. Germline V gives CDR1 MNHEY, CDR2 SVGAGI. With V trimmed by 0 bases and J by 6 bases, 4 bases remained unmatched. The CDR3 nucleotides are TGTGCCAGCAGTTACTCGGCGGGGGGGGCCGATACGCAGTATTTT. Amino acid sequence: CASSYSAGGADTQYF.

The chain uses TRBV4-2 and TRBJ2-2; D call uncertain. The CDR3 is made up of 15 amino acids. Germline CDR1 reads LGHNA; CDR2 reads YNFKEQ. V shed 1 base and J shed 3 bases, with 9 bases lying between them. As DNA, the CDR3 is TGTGCCAGCAGCCAAGTGCAGGCAGACACCGGGGAGCTGTTTTTT. This gives the protein CASSQVQADTGELFF.

This clone was seen only a few times. The genes are TRBV19 and TRBJ1-5; D not resolved. CDR3 length equals 15 residues. Trimming shortened V by 3 bases and J by 2 bases, and 11 bases separated the two germline ends. Germline loops: CDR1 LNHDA, CDR2 SQIVND (reference sequence). CDR3 coding DNA: TGTGCCAGTAGTATGAGGGTATCCCGCAATCAGCCCCAGCATTTT. As protein: CASSMRVSRNQPQHF.

This rearrangement joins TRBV29-1 to TRBJ1-1; 7 nucleotides agree with TRBD1. The CDR3 runs 15 residues. V was clipped by 6 bases and J by 3 bases; unmatched bases: 13. Germline V lookup: CDR1 SQVTM, CDR2 ANQGSEA. In DNA form, the CDR3 reads TGCAGCGTGGGGACAGACAAAAGGTGGTACACTGAAGCTTTCTTT. Its translation: CSVGTDKRWYTEAFF. Full variable domain (missing parts from reference TRBV29-1 and TRBJ1-1): SAVISQKPSRDICQRGTSLTIQCQVDSQVTMMFWYRQQPGQSLTLIATANQGSEATYESGFVIDKFPISRPNLTFSTLTVSNMSPEDSSIYLCSVGTDKRWYTEAFFGQGTRLTVV.

The rearrangement uses TRBV18 and TRBJ1-5; 7 nucleotides align to TRBD1. The CDR3 covers 13 residues. Per germline, CDR1 KGHSH and CDR2 LQKENI. V shed 8 bases, J shed 1 base, and the junction held 2 bases outside the gene matches. The chain's CDR3 is CASQGQSNQPQHF. DNA of the CDR3: TGTGCCAGCCAGGGACAGAGCAATCAGCCCCAGCATTTT.

J is TRBJ1-2 and V is TRBV10-2; possible D gene TRBD1, 5 bases. With 6 bases removed from V and 5 bases from J, the gap between germline ends came to 16 bases. Per germline, CDR1 WSHSY and CDR2 SAAADI. This CDR3 is 14 amino acids long. CDR3 protein: CASRDGGGLYGYTF. The CDR3 bases are TGCGCCAGCAGGGACGGTGGGGGACTTTATGGCTACACCTTC.

This chain uses TRBV10-1 with TRBJ2-3; 12 bases are shared with TRBD2. Trimming removed 7 bases from V and 6 bases from J; junction bases left unmatched: 2. Germline V gene lookup returns CDR1 WNHNN and CDR2 SYGVQD (reference sequence). The CDR3 length is 13 residues. CDR3 nucleotide sequence: TGCGCCAGCACCGGGACTAGCGGGGATACGCAGTATTTT. As protein: CASTGTSGDTQYF.

This chain uses TRBV9 with TRBJ1-1; D is possibly TRBD1 (6 bases). The germline V gene has CDR1 SGDLS and CDR2 YYNGEE. This CDR3 is built from 18 residues. V was shortened by 4 bases and J by 0 bases, with 22 bases between the two germline ends. CDR3 coding DNA: TGTGCCAGCAGCCAGGGGAGGGGCGTGCAAATGATGAACACTGAAGCTTTCTTT. Translating it yields CASSQGRGVQMMNTEAFF.

This clone was picked up a small number of times. This rearrangement joins TRBV2 to TRBJ2-1; perhaps D is TRBD1 or TRBD2 (5 bases each). V was shortened by 8 bases and J by 8 bases, with 19 bases between the two germline ends. CDR3 length: 14 amino acids. Germline V CDR1 and CDR2: SNHLY, FYNNEI. The CDR3 loop is CASLGPTVWDEQFF. For the CDR3, the DNA is TGTGCCAGCCTGGGACCCACGGTTTGGGATGAGCAGTTCTTC.

This rearrangement joins TRBV29-1 to TRBJ2-3, with 7 bases lining up with TRBD2. V lost 3 bases and J lost 0; bases outside the gene matches: 6. The V gene's germline CDR1 is SQVTM and CDR2 ANQGSEA. The CDR3 is 15 amino acids. DNA of the CDR3: TGCAGCGTTGATGGTCAGCGGGGAAGCACAGATACGCAGTATTTT. Translated: CSVDGQRGSTDTQYF.

This chain connects TRBV6-5 to TRBJ2-3; 11 nucleotides line up with TRBD1. CDR3 length equals 14 residues. Germline V gene data show CDR1 as MNHEY and CDR2 as SVGAGI. The V and J ends lost 6 bases and 7 bases, in that order; junction bases with no gene match: 6. CDR3 sequence (DNA): TGTGCCAGCAGCCGGACAGGGGGCTTAAATACGCAGTATTTT. Amino acids: CASSRTGGLNTQYF.

The V call is TRBV6-6, the J call TRBJ1-3, with 7 nucleotides matching TRBD1. The CDR3 contains 15 residues. The germline gives CDR1 MNHNY, CDR2 SVGAGI (reference sequence). Germline trimming cut 2 bases from V and 4 bases from J; bases unmatched to any gene: 5. The CDR3 DNA follows: TGTGCCAGCAGTTACGAGGGGGCAAGAGGAAACACCATATATTTT. The encoded protein is CASSYEGARGNTIYF.

The rearrangement joins TRBV7-2 to TRBJ2-1; TRBD1 or TRBD2 may be the D gene (5 bases each). Per germline, CDR1 SGHTA and CDR2 FQGNSA. CDR3 length equals 16 residues. Between the trimmed V and J ends, which lost 5 bases and 5 bases, there was a span of 19 bases. The CDR3, as DNA: TGTGCCAGCAGCCCGAGGGGTCAGGGCACGAACAATGAGCAGTTCTTC. It codes for CASSPRGQGTNNEQFF.

The chain employs TRBV7-9 and TRBJ1-1; D uncertain. V lost 1 base and J lost 4, with 10 bases in between. Germline V gene data show CDR1 as SEHNR and CDR2 as FQNEAQ (reference sequence). The CDR3 has 14 residues. The CDR3 DNA is TGTGCCAGCAGCTTAGTAGCGAGTTTCACTGAAGCTTTCTTT. Its translation: CASSLVASFTEAFF.

The gene calls are TRBV19 and TRBJ1-1, with D unclear. CDR1 LNHDA and CDR2 SQIVND come from the germline V gene (reference sequence). V lost 7 bases, J lost 2 bases, and 20 bases lay in between. This CDR3 is built from 16 residues. CDR3 in DNA: TGTGCCAGTACCCGAGGAATGGAGGGTATCAACACTGAAGCTTTCTTT. Protein sequence: CASTRGMEGINTEAFF.

The V and J genes are TRBV28 and TRBJ2-5; perhaps TRBD2 as D (5 bases). Trimming took 6 bases from V and 5 from J, leaving 10 bases between them. Germline assignment: CDR1 MDHEN and CDR2 SYDVKM. The CDR3 covers 12 residues. DNA for the CDR3: TGTGCCAGCAGAACTAGTCGGGAGACCCAGTACTTC. Translation: CASRTSRETQYF. Full variable domain (remainder filled in from reference TRBV28 and TRBJ2-5): DVKVTQSSRYLVKRTGEKVFLECVQDMDHENMFWYRQDPGLGLRLIYFSYDVKMKEKGDIPEGYSVSREKKERFSLILESASTNQTSMYLCASRTSRETQYFGPGTRLLVL.

This chain uses TRBV9 with TRBJ2-5, with 7 bases aligning to TRBD2. The CDR3 length is 17 residues. Germline V gives CDR1 SGDLS, CDR2 YYNGEE. After removal of 0 bases from V and 3 bases from J, the junction contained 11 bases not matched to a gene. This CDR3 reads CASSVGGLRTVKETQYF. The CDR3 DNA reads TGTGCCAGCAGCGTAGGGGGACTAAGGACGGTAAAAGAGACCCAGTACTTC.

The gene calls are TRBV6-1 and TRBJ1-5, with 8 bases that match TRBD1. The CDR3 is made up of 15 amino acids. V trimming: 7 bases; J trimming: 4 bases; junction bases outside the gene matches: 9. The germline CDR1 and CDR2 sequences are MNHNS and SASEGT. The CDR3: CASIMDRVGNQPQHF. CDR3 nucleotides: TGTGCCAGCATCATGGACAGGGTCGGTAATCAGCCCCAGCATTTT.

V usage is TRBV28 and J usage is TRBJ1-3; the D is unclear. V was cut by 4 bases and J by 1 base, with 11 bases left in between. This CDR3 contains 15 residues. The germline gives CDR1 MDHEN, CDR2 SYDVKM. DNA for the CDR3: TGTGCCAGCAGTTCCCTGGCGGGTTCTGGAAACACCATATATTTT. It specifies CASSSLAGSGNTIYF.